Below are 2 T cell receptor beta chains sequenced from a single sample in a study of cytomegalovirus exposure and HLA in healthy donors. With 60 Vbeta and 13 Jbeta primers, the PCR was carried out. Sequencing was performed with immunoSEQ multiplex PCR; in TCRdb, only in-frame clones are kept and a portion is missing. The sample contains tens of thousands of clones, roughly 83% of which appear only once. The specimen was PBMCs. These receptors were collected from a man aged 18-30 years in good health and CMV-seronegative.

The V call is TRBV5-1, the J call TRBJ2-3; D gene uncertain. The CDR3 has 17 residues. Germline assignment: CDR1 SGHRS and CDR2 YFSETQ. The germline V and J ends were trimmed by 2 bases and 7 bases, with 23 bases remaining between them. As DNA, the CDR3 is TGCGCCAGCAGCTTCGGAGTGCTCTCCACTAACACGAATACGCAGTATTTT. Its protein product is CASSFGVLSTNTNTQYF.

The chain couples TRBV2 to TRBJ1-2, with a possible D match to TRBD1 (6 bases). V lost 3 bases and J 0 bases, leaving 11 bases between the germline ends. Germline assignment: CDR1 SNHLY and CDR2 FYNNEI. The CDR3 sequence is 15 residues long. CDR3 protein: CASSEPRGSNYGYTF. CDR3 nucleotides: TGTGCCAGCAGTGAGCCCAGGGGATCTAACTATGGCTACACCTTC.